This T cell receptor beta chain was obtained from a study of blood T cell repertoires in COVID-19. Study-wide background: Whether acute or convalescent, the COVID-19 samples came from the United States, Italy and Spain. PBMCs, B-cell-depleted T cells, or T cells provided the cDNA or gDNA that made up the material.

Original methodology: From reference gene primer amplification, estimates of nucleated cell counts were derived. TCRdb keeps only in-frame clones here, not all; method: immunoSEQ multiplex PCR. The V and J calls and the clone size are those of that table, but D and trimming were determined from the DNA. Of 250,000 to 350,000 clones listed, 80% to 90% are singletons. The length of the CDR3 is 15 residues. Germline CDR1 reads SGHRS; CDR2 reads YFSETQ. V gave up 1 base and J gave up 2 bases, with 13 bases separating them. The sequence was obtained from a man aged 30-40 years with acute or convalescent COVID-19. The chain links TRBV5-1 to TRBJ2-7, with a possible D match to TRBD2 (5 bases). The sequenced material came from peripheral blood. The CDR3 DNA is TGCGCCAGCAGCTTGTCGGGTGGGAGTGCCTACGAGCAGTACTTC. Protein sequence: CASSLSGGSAYEQYF.